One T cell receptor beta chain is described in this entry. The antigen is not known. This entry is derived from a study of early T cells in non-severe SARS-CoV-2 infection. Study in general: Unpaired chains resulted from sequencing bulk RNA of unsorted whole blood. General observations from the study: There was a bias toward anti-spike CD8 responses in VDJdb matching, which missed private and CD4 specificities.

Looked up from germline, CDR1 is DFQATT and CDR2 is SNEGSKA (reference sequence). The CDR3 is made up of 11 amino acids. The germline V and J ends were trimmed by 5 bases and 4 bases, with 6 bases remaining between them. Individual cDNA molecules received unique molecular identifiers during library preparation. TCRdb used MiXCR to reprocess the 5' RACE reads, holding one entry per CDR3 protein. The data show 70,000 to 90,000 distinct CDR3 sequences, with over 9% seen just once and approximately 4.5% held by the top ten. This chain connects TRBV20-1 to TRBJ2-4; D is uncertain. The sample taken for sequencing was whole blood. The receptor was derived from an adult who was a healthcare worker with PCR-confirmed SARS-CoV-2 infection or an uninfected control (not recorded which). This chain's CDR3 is CSAFGKNIQYF. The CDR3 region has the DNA TGCAGTGCTTTCGGGAAAAACATTCAGTACTTC.